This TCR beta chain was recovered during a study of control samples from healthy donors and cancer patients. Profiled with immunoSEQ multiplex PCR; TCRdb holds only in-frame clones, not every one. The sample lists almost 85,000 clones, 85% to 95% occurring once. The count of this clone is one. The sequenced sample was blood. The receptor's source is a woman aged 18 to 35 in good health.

The CDR3 region has the DNA TGCAGCGTTGATAACTCTGCGCAGGGAGGAGAAAAACTGTTTTTT. Translation gives CSVDNSAQGGEKLFF. The V call is TRBV29-1, the J call TRBJ1-4; weak D call: TRBD1 (5 bases). V was pared by 3 bases and J by 8 bases, with 19 bases between. This CDR3 comprises 15 residues. Germline CDR1 SQVTM, CDR2 ANQGSEA. The entire variable domain, with the rest obtained from reference TRBV29-1 and TRBJ1-4, is as follows: SAVISQKPSRDICQRGTSLTIQCQVDSQVTMMFWYRQQPGQSLTLIATANQGSEATYESGFVIDKFPISRPNLTFSTLTVSNMSPEDSSIYLCSVDNSAQGGEKLFFGSGTQLSVL.